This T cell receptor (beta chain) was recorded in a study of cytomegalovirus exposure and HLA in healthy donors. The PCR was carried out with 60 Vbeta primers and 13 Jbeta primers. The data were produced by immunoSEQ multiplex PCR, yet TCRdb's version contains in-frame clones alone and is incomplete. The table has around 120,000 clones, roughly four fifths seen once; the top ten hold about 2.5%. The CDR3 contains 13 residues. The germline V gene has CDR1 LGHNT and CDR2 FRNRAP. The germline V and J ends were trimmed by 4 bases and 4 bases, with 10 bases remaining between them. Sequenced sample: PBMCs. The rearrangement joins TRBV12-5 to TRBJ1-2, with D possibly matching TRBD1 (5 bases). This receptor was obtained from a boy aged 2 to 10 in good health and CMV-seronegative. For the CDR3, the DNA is TGTGCTAGTGGTTCATGGGGGGGCTATGGCTACACCTTC. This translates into CASGSWGGYGYTF.